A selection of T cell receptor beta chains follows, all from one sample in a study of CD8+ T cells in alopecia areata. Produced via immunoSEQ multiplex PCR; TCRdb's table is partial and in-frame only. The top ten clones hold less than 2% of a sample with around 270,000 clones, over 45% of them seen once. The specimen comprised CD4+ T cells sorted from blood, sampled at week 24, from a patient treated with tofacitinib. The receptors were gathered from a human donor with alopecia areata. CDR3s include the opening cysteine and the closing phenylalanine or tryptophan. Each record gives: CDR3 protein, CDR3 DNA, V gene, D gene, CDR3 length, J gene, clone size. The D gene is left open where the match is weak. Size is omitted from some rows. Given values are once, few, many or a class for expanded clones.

CASRTSGLGGDTQYF TGTGCCAGCAGGACTAGCGGGTTGGGTGGGGATACGCAGTATTTT TRBV2 TRBD2 15 TRBJ2-3 -
CASSASGVRTGELFF TGTGCCAGCAGCGCTAGCGGGGTACGCACCGGGGAGCTGTTTTTT TRBV9 TRBD2 15 TRBJ2-2 few
CASSLPYGTTNEQFF TGTGCCAGCAGCCTCCCCTACGGGACTACCAATGAGCAGTTCTTC TRBV7-9 TRBD2 15 TRBJ2-1 -
CASRGQSVRNSPLHF TGTGCCAGCAGGGGACAGTCAGTGAGGAATTCACCCCTCCACTTT TRBV2 TRBD1 15 TRBJ1-6 -
CASSLAGRGEKLFF TGTGCCAGCAGCTTAGCGGGACGAGGCGAAAAACTGTTTTTT TRBV7-2 - 14 TRBJ1-4 -
CASSPRDSNLDGYTF TGTGCCAGCTCACCACGGGACAGCAATCTAGATGGCTACACCTTC TRBV18 TRBD1 15 TRBJ1-2 -
CASAQGGQVNTEAFF TGTGCCAGCGCCCAAGGTGGACAGGTGAACACTGAAGCTTTCTTT TRBV25-1 TRBD1 15 TRBJ1-1 -
CASTRRGTDTQYF TGTGCCAGCACCCGGAGGGGGACAGATACGCAGTATTTT TRBV2 - 13 TRBJ2-3 -
CATSSRGVGYTF TGTGCCACCAGCAGTCGAGGGGTTGGCTACACCTTC TRBV15 - 12 TRBJ1-2 -
CATSMGSTDTQYF TGTGCCACCAGCATGGGATCCACAGATACGCAGTATTTT TRBV15 - 13 TRBJ2-3 few
CASSPPRQRGGYTF TGTGCCAGCAGTCCTCCCCGACAAAGGGGTGGCTACACCTTC TRBV28 - 14 TRBJ1-2 -
CASSNRGLSSYEQYF TGTGCCAGCAGCAACCGGGGGTTAAGCTCCTACGAGCAGTACTTC TRBV27 - 15 TRBJ2-7 -
CASSPGGQGPSYEQYF TGTGCCAGCAGTCCTGGCGGACAAGGCCCCTCCTACGAGCAGTACTTC TRBV27 - 16 TRBJ2-7 -
CASSRQGLKNIQYF TGTGCCAGCAGCCGGCAGGGTCTAAAAAACATTCAGTACTTC TRBV28 - 14 TRBJ2-4 -
CASSLDSTDTQYF TGTGCCAGCAGCTTGGACAGCACAGATACGCAGTATTTT TRBV5-4 - 13 TRBJ2-3 -
CASSLGSNTDTQYF TGTGCCAGCAGCTTGGGGAGTAACACAGATACGCAGTATTTT TRBV7-3 - 14 TRBJ2-3 -
CASRRQGRYEKLFF TGCGCCAGTAGAAGACAGGGCCGCTATGAAAAACTGTTTTTT TRBV23-1 TRBD1 14 TRBJ1-4 -
CASSIDPSNFKPQHF TGTGCCAGTAGTATAGATCCGTCCAATTTTAAGCCCCAGCATTTT TRBV19 - 15 TRBJ1-5 few
CASSLRTQTGEKLFF TGTGCCAGCAGTTTAAGGACTCAAACGGGGGAAAAACTGTTTTTT TRBV27 - 15 TRBJ1-4 -
CASSSELAGISNEQFF TGTGCCAGCAGCTCCGAACTAGCGGGGATCTCCAATGAGCAGTTCTTC TRBV5-4 TRBD2 16 TRBJ2-1 few
CAWGLEFETQYF TGTGCCTGGGGACTAGAGTTTGAGACCCAGTACTTC TRBV30 TRBD2 12 TRBJ2-5 -
CAWSVGVSTDTQYF TGTGCCTGGAGTGTAGGTGTTAGCACAGATACGCAGTATTTT TRBV30 - 14 TRBJ2-3 once
CATSREEFQETQYF TGTGCCACCAGCAGAGAAGAGTTCCAAGAGACCCAGTACTTC TRBV15 - 14 TRBJ2-5 -
CAWSVGQGIPGYTF TGTGCCTGGAGTGTCGGGCAGGGAATTCCTGGCTACACCTTC TRBV30 - 14 TRBJ1-2 once
CASSWTSGRDEQYF TGTGCCAGCAGCTGGACTAGCGGGAGGGACGAGCAGTACTTC TRBV7-2 TRBD2 14 TRBJ2-7 once
CASSPNEGANYGYTF TGTGCCAGCTCACCGAACGAGGGAGCTAACTATGGCTACACCTTC TRBV18 - 15 TRBJ1-2 -
CAWSVRRDGEKLFF TGTGCCTGGAGTGTACGGAGAGATGGTGAAAAACTGTTTTTT TRBV30 - 14 TRBJ1-4 -
CASSRNSSNYGYTF TGCGCCAGCAGTCGGAATAGTAGTAACTATGGCTACACCTTC TRBV5-1 - 14 TRBJ1-2 -
CATLGKGTDTQYF TGTGCCACCCTAGGGAAGGGAACAGATACGCAGTATTTT TRBV6-5 - 13 TRBJ2-3 -
CASSPGYRSYEQYF TGTGCCAGCAGCCCGGGTTACAGATCCTACGAGCAGTACTTC TRBV14 - 14 TRBJ2-7 few
CASSQPDRGNSPLHF TGTGCCAGCAGCCAACCAGACAGGGGTAATTCACCCCTCCACTTT TRBV4-2 TRBD1 15 TRBJ1-6 -
CASSSLGGSGRQETQYF TGTGCCAGCAGCTCCCTCGGGGGGAGCGGAAGACAAGAGACCCAGTACTTC TRBV7-3 TRBD2 17 TRBJ2-5 -
CATRRRGDEQYF TGTGCCACCCGGAGGAGGGGAGACGAGCAGTACTTC TRBV2 - 12 TRBJ2-7 -
CAWSVQRINTEAFF TGTGCCTGGAGTGTACAAAGGATTAACACTGAAGCTTTCTTT TRBV30 - 14 TRBJ1-1 -
CASRPGGENYGYTF TGTGCCAGCAGGCCCGGGGGGGAAAACTATGGCTACACCTTC TRBV27 - 14 TRBJ1-2 -
CASNTGTAYGYTF TGTGCCAGTAATACCGGGACCGCCTATGGCTACACCTTC TRBV7-2 - 13 TRBJ1-2 once
CAWVATGFRETQYF TGTGCCTGGGTCGCGACAGGGTTCCGGGAGACCCAGTACTTC TRBV30 TRBD1 14 TRBJ2-5 -
CSVSQRFGNTEAFF TGCAGCGTCTCACAGCGGTTCGGGAACACTGAAGCTTTCTTT TRBV29-1 - 14 TRBJ1-1 -
CASSPSRSNTEAFF TGTGCCAGCAGTCCAAGCAGGTCGAACACTGAAGCTTTCTTT TRBV6-5 - 14 TRBJ1-1 -
CATSRDNSFVFNNEQFF TGTGCCACCAGCAGAGATAATAGTTTTGTTTTTAACAATGAGCAGTTCTTC TRBV15 - 17 TRBJ2-1 -
CASSLGQGATEAFF TGCGCCAGCAGCTTGGGGCAGGGGGCCACTGAAGCTTTCTTT TRBV5-1 TRBD1 14 TRBJ1-1 few
CASRPGANSNQPQHF TGTGCCAGCAGGCCTGGGGCGAATAGCAATCAGCCCCAGCATTTT TRBV7-2 - 15 TRBJ1-5 -